The table lists the clone carrying this TCR beta chain with a few counts. Its specificity is unknown. Germline loops: CDR1 LNHNV, CDR2 YYDKDF (reference sequence). This CDR3 region has 16 residues. Trimming removed 5 bases from V and 6 bases from J; junction bases left unmatched: 11. The data originate from a study of blood T cells in healthy people across ages. General study points: Naive CD4+ cells and diversity were both higher in long-lived donors than in aged donors. Age brought a roughly linear fall in TCR beta diversity measured per million T cells.

Using a J-beta primer mix together with a sample-barcoded 5' primer, a second PCR was run for roughly 7 to 11 cycles. TCRdb re-called the 5' RACE reads through MiXCR, storing one row per CDR3 protein. The repertoire holds just under 750,000 distinct CDR3 sequences, with about a fifth as singletons. This chain joins TRBV15 and TRBJ2-3; 10 bases line up with TRBD2. The sequencing sample was made of blood. This clonotype originated in a man between 65 and 80 years old in good health. The CDR3 region is CATSVLAGVAGDTQYF. DNA for the CDR3: TGTGCCACCAGCGTTCTAGCGGGGGTAGCAGGGGATACGCAGTATTTT.